The next 17 T cell receptor beta chains were all read from a single sample in a study of T-cell memory formation after mild COVID-19. TCRdb reanalysed the 5' RACE reads using MiXCR and keeps one entry per CDR3 protein. The table shows approximately 270,000 distinct CDR3 sequences, with 15% to 20% occurring only once. The sample consisted of PBMCs or a T cell subset sorted from them (not recorded which). These receptors all stem from a man younger than 30 who had mild COVID-19 (a few samples of this study predate the infection). Cell type and time point are not known.

This rearrangement joins TRBV9 to TRBJ2-5; TRBD1 aligns across 9 bases. This CDR3 comprises 14 residues. J lost 2 bases, V lost 3 bases, and 2 bases had no gene match. Germline CDR1 SGDLS, CDR2 YYNGEE. The CDR3 coding sequence is TGTGCCAGCAGCGCGACAGGGGGACAAGAGACCCAGTACTTC. It codes for CASSATGGQETQYF.

The sample holds a few counts of this clonotype. V usage is TRBV18 and J usage is TRBJ2-7, with D maybe TRBD1 (5 bases). The CDR3 extends over 13 amino acids. Germline CDR1 KGHSH, CDR2 LQKENI. V dropped 5 bases and J dropped 1 base, with 9 bases sitting between them. This CDR3 is CASSARVSYEQYF. Here the CDR3 DNA reads TGTGCCAGCTCAGCCAGGGTGTCCTACGAGCAGTACTTC.

In its sample, this clonotype was seen a few times. The chain combines TRBV11-2 with TRBJ2-3; 8 nucleotides match TRBD1. The CDR3 contains 13 residues. Unmatched junction bases numbered 3, after V lost 5 bases and J lost 5 bases. Looked up from germline, CDR1 is SGHAT and CDR2 is FQNNGV. The DNA for the CDR3 is TGTGCCAGCAGCCAGGGGGCGGGAGATACGCAGTATTTT. It specifies CASSQGAGDTQYF.

This clonotype was picked up a small number of times. The chain joins TRBV18 to TRBJ1-5; no definite D call. Trimming left V 3 bases short and J 4 bases short, with 13 bases between. Germline V lookup: CDR1 KGHSH, CDR2 LQKENI. This CDR3 is built from 15 residues. The CDR3 bases are TGTGCCAGCTCACCCAGTCGCGGGTCGAATCAGCCCCAGCATTTT. This encodes CASSPSRGSNQPQHF. Drawing the rest from reference TRBV18 and TRBJ1-5, the complete variable domain is NAGVMQNPRHLVRRRGQEARLRCSPMKGHSHVYWYRQLPEEGLKFMVYLQKENIIDESGMPKERFSAEFPKEGPSILRIQQVVRGDSAAYFCASSPSRGSNQPQHFGDGTRLSIL.

This rearrangement joins TRBV6-5 to TRBJ2-7; possible D gene TRBD1, 6 bases. The CDR3 totals 14 residues. With 6 bases removed from V and 2 bases from J, the gap between germline ends came to 14 bases. Germline V lookup: CDR1 MNHEY, CDR2 SVGAGI. The CDR3: CASRRTAGTYEQYV. The CDR3 DNA follows: TGTGCCAGCAGAAGGACAGCCGGAACCTACGAGCAGTACGTC.

This chain connects TRBV5-6 to TRBJ2-5; possibly TRBD1 or TRBD2 for D (5 bases each). The CDR3 totals 13 residues. Trimming cost V 0 bases and J 5 bases, with 8 bases left between them. In germline, CDR1 is SGHDT, CDR2 YYEEEE. In nucleotides, the CDR3 is TGTGCCAGCAGCTTGGCGGGGCCGGAGACCCAGTACTTC. Its translation is CASSLAGPETQYF.

This clonotype has at least ten counts. The J gene is TRBJ2-5, the V gene TRBV28; maybe TRBD2 (6 bases). Trimming left V 8 bases short and J 5 bases short, with 15 bases between. The CDR3 totals 13 residues. Germline-derived CDR1 and CDR2 are MDHEN and SYDVKM. The CDR3 sequence is CASGPGVAETQYF. The CDR3 coding sequence is TGTGCCAGCGGTCCGGGGGTTGCCGAGACCCAGTACTTC. Together with reference TRBV28 and TRBJ2-5, the CDR3 gives the full variable domain: DVKVTQSSRYLVKRTGEKVFLECVQDMDHENMFWYRQDPGLGLRLIYFSYDVKMKEKGDIPEGYSVSREKKERFSLILESASTNQTSMYLCASGPGVAETQYFGPGTRLLVL.

This clonotype was detected only once. V usage is TRBV28 and J usage is TRBJ2-7; D gene ambiguous. Trimming stripped 10 bases from V and 4 bases from J, with 11 bases between. Germline V CDR1 and CDR2: MDHEN, SYDVKM. This CDR3 has 11 residues. The DNA for the CDR3 is TGTGCCACTTCTGGGCGTTACGAGCAGTACGTC. This encodes CATSGRYEQYV.

This chain connects TRBV27 to TRBJ2-5, with 9 bases lining up with TRBD1. CDR1 is MNHEY, CDR2 SMNVEV, per germline (reference sequence). The ends lost 3 bases at V and 4 bases at J; junction bases unmatched: 6. The CDR3 length is 15 residues. The CDR3 bases are TGTGCCAGCAGTTTGGGACAGGGAGTCGGAGAGACCCAGTACTTC. Translating it yields CASSLGQGVGETQYF.

The chain links TRBV18 to TRBJ1-5; no clear D. Deletions cut 2 bases from V and 9 bases from J, with 11 bases between. This CDR3 is built from 13 residues. From germline, CDR1 is KGHSH and CDR2 LQKENI. The CDR3 coding sequence is TGTGCCAGCTCACCAGACCCCGGCCGGCCCCAGCATTTT. Translated, it gives CASSPDPGRPQHF.

The chain links TRBV5-1 to TRBJ2-5; 9 nucleotides match TRBD2. The CDR3 has 14 residues. Trimming at V came to 6 bases and at J to 1 base, leaving 4 bases not matched to a gene. The germline V gene encodes CDR1 SGHRS and CDR2 YFSETQ. CDR3 DNA sequence: TGCGCCAGCATGCGGGGGGGACTCCAAGAGACCCAGTACTTC. Residues: CASMRGGLQETQYF.

The gene calls are TRBV10-3 and TRBJ1-2, with a tentative D call TRBD1 (5 bases). The CDR3 length is 13 residues. Looked up from germline, CDR1 is ENHRY and CDR2 is SYGVKD. Trimming took off 6 bases at V and 3 bases at J, with 11 bases between the two ends. CDR3 sequence: CAISGGVDYGYTF. CDR3 DNA: TGTGCCATCAGCGGGGGTGTGGACTATGGCTACACCTTC.

The table lists this clonotype with many counts. The rearrangement uses TRBV20-1 and TRBJ2-3, with 9 positions matching TRBD1. Trimming cost V 6 bases and J 4 bases; bases outside gene matches: 11. Germline loops: CDR1 DFQATT, CDR2 SNEGSKA (reference sequence). This CDR3 comprises 15 residues. The CDR3 nucleotides are TGCAGTGCCCACTCCGGGACAGGGCGTTCAGATACGCAGTATTTT. Its translation is CSAHSGTGRSDTQYF.

This clonotype was counted a few times. V gene TRBV4-2 combines with J gene TRBJ1-4; unclear D gene. V lost 2 bases and J 11 bases, leaving 6 bases between the germline ends. CDR3 length: 11 residues. Per the germline V gene, CDR1 is LGHNA and CDR2 is YNFKEQ. The CDR3 DNA follows: TGTGCCAGCAGCCAAATGCAGAAACTGTTTTTT. It specifies CASSQMQKLFF.

This clonotype was detected a few times. This chain connects TRBV28 to TRBJ1-1; D is unclear. Germline CDR1 is MDHEN and CDR2 is SYDVKM. V lost 3 bases and J 1 base, leaving 6 bases between the germline ends. The CDR3 has 13 residues. The CDR3 DNA sequence: TGTGCCAGCAGTTTTAGTAGGAACACTGAAGCTTTCTTT. As protein: CASSFSRNTEAFF. The variable domain in full, with the rest retrieved from reference TRBV28 and TRBJ1-1, is DVKVTQSSRYLVKRTGEKVFLECVQDMDHENMFWYRQDPGLGLRLIYFSYDVKMKEKGDIPEGYSVSREKKERFSLILESASTNQTSMYLCASSFSRNTEAFFGQGTRLTVV.

This clonotype was found a few times. The chain combines TRBV3-1 with TRBJ2-5; 7 bases are shared with TRBD2. The germline CDR1 and CDR2 sequences are LGHDT and YNNKEL (reference sequence). This CDR3 region has 14 residues. V lost 4 bases and J lost 4; bases outside the gene matches: 6. CDR3 sequence: CASSLTSSGETQYF. In nucleotides, the CDR3 is TGTGCCAGCAGCCTTACTTCTAGCGGAGAGACCCAGTACTTC.

This clonotype was detected a few times. The chain carries TRBV12-3 or TRBV12-4 and TRBJ1-2, with D possibly being TRBD1 (5 bases). V was pared by 9 bases and J by 4 bases, with 24 bases between. The CDR3 contains 16 residues. CDR3 region: CARTTGRGAGGYGYTF. CDR3 DNA: TGTGCCAGAACCACGGGGCGAGGGGCCGGGGGCTATGGCTACACCTTC.